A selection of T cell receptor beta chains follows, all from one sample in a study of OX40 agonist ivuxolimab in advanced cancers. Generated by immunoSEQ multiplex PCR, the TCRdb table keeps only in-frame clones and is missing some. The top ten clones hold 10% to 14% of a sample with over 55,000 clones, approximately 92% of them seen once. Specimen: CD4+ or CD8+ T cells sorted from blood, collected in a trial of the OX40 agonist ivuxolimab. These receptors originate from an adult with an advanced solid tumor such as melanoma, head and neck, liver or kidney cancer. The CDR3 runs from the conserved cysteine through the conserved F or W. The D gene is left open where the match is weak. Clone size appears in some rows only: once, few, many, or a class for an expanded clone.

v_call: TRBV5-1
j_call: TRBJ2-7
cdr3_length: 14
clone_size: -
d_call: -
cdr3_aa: CASSLRWGGDEQYF
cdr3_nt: TGCGCCAGCAGCTTAAGGTGGGGGGGCGACGAGCAGTACTTC

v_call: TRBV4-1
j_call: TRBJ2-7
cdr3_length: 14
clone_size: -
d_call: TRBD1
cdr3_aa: CASSQAGGRAEQYF
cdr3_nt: TGCGCCAGCAGCCAAGCAGGGGGCAGGGCCGAGCAGTACTTC

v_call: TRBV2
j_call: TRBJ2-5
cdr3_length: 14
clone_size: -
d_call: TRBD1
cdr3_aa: CASTGTGRRETQYF
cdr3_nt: TGTGCCAGCACCGGGACAGGGAGGCGAGAGACCCAGTACTTC

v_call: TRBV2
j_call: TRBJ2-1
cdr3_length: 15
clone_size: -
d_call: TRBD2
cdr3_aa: CASSGETSGVHEQFF
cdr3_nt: TGTGCCAGCAGTGGGGAGACTAGCGGGGTGCATGAGCAGTTCTTC

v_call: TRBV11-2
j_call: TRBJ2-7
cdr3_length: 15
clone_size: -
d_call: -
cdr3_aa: CASSLEPGYSYEQYF
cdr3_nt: TGTGCCAGCAGCTTAGAACCGGGTTATTCCTACGAGCAGTACTTC

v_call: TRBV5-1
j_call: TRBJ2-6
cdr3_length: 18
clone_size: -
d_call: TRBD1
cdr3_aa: CASRPRQGEASGANVLTF
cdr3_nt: TGCGCCAGCAGACCACGACAGGGGGAGGCCTCTGGGGCCAACGTCCTGACTTTC

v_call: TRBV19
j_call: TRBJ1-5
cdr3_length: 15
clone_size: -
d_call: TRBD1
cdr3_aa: CASSMRGDRFQPQHF
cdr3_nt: TGTGCCAGTAGTATGAGGGGGGACAGATTTCAGCCCCAGCATTTT

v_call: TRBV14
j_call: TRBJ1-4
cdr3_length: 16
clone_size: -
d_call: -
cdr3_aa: CASSHLRGGPDEKLFF
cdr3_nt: TGTGCCAGCAGCCACCTCAGAGGGGGACCAGATGAAAAACTGTTTTTT

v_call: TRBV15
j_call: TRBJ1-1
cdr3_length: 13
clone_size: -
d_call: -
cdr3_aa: CATSRDNRNEAFF
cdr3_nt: TGTGCCACCAGCAGAGATAACAGAAATGAAGCTTTCTTT

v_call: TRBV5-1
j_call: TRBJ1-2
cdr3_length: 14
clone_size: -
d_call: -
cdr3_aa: CASSSLKGHYGYTF
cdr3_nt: TGCGCCAGCAGCTCTCTTAAGGGCCACTATGGCTACACCTTC

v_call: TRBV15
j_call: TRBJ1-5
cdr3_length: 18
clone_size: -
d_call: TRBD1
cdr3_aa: CATSRESGTGSGNQPQHF
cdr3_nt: TGTGCCACCAGCAGAGAGTCGGGGACAGGGTCTGGCAATCAGCCCCAGCATTTT

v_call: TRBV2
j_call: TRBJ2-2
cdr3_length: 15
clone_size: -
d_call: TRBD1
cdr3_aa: CASRGQAWGTGELFF
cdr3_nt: TGTGCCAGCAGAGGACAGGCTTGGGGCACCGGGGAGCTGTTTTTT

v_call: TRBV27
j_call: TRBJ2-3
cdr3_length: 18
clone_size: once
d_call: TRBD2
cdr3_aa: CASSLSGPQGGSTDTQYF
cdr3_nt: TGTGCCAGCAGTTTATCGGGCCCGCAGGGAGGGAGCACAGATACGCAGTATTTT

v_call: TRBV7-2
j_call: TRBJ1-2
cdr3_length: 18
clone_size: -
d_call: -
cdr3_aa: CASSLGGYYPLTNYGYTF
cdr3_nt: TGTGCCAGCAGCCTGGGGGGTTACTACCCACTGACTAACTATGGCTACACCTTC

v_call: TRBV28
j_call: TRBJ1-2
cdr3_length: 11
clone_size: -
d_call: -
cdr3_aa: CASSFPRGYTF
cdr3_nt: TGTGCCAGCAGTTTCCCCCGTGGCTACACCTTC

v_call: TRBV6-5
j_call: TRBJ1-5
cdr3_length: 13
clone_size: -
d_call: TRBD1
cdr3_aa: CASATGGGQPQHF
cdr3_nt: TGTGCCAGCGCTACAGGGGGCGGGCAGCCCCAGCATTTT

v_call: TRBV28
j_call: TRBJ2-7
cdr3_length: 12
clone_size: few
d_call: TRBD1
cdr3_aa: CASRQGSYEQYF
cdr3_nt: TGTGCCAGTCGACAGGGGTCCTACGAGCAGTACTTC

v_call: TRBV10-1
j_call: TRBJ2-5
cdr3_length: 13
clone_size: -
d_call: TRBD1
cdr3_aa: CASSTGADETQYF
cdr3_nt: TGCGCCAGCAGTACAGGGGCTGATGAGACCCAGTACTTC

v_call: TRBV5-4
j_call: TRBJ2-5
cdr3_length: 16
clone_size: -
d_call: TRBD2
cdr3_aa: CASSLSSGRSRETQYF
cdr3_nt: TGTGCCAGCAGCTTATCTAGCGGGAGAAGTCGAGAGACCCAGTACTTC

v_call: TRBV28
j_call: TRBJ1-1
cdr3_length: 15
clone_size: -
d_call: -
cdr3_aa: CASSFLGRRSAEAFF
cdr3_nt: TGTGCCAGCAGTTTTCTGGGACGGAGAAGCGCTGAAGCTTTCTTT

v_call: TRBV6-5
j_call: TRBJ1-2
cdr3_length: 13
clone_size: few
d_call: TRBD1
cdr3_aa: CASSYSYRGGYTF
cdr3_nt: TGTGCCAGCAGTTACTCATACAGGGGAGGCTACACCTTC

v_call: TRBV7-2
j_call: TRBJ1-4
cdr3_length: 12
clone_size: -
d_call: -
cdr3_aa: CASSLVGEKLFF
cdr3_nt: TGTGCCAGCAGCTTAGTAGGAGAAAAACTGTTTTTT

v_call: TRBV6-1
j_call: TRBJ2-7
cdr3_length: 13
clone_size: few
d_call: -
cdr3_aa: CASSLGSAHEQYF
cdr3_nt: TGTGCCAGCAGTTTGGGGAGTGCCCACGAGCAGTACTTC

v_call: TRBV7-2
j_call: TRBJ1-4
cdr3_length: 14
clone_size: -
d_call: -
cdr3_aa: CASSPDRLGQKLFF
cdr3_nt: TGTGCCAGCAGTCCCGACAGGCTTGGCCAAAAACTGTTTTTT

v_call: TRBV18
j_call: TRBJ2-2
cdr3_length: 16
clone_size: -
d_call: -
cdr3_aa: CASSPYDGGNTGELFF
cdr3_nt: TGTGCCAGCTCACCGTACGACGGGGGGAACACCGGGGAGCTGTTTTTT

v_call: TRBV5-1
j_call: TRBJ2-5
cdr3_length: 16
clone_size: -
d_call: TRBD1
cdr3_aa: CASRDLLTGEQETQYF
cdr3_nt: TGCGCCAGCAGAGACCTACTAACAGGGGAACAAGAGACCCAGTACTTC

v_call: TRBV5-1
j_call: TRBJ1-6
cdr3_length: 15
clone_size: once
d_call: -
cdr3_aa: CASSGVGPGDSPLHF
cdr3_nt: TGCGCCAGCAGCGGCGTTGGACCGGGGGATTCACCCCTCCACTTT

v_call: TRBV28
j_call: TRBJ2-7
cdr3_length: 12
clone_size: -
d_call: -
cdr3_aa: CASSLTAYEQYF
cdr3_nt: TGTGCCAGCAGCCTGACAGCCTACGAGCAGTACTTC

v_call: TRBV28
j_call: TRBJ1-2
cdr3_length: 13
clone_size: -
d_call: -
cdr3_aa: CASSLQGNYGYTF
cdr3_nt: TGTGCCAGCAGTTTACAGGGGAACTATGGCTACACCTTC

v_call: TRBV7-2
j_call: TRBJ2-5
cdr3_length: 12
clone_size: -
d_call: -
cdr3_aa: CASSPLKRTQYF
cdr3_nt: TGTGCCAGCAGCCCATTGAAAAGGACCCAGTACTTC

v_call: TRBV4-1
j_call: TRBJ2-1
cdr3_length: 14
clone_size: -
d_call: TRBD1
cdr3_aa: CASRATGGYNEQFF
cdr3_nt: TGCGCCAGCAGGGCGACAGGGGGGTACAATGAGCAGTTCTTC

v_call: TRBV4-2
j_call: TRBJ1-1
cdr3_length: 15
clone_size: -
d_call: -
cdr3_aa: CASSQRPNLNTEAFF
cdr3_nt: TGTGCCAGCAGCCAAAGACCCAACCTGAACACTGAAGCTTTCTTT

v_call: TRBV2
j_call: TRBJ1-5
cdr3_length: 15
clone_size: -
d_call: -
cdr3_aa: CASSVGQAVGQPQHF
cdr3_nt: TGTGCCAGCAGTGTAGGCCAGGCCGTTGGGCAGCCCCAGCATTTT

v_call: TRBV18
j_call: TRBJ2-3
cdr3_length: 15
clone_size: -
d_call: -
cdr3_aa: CASSRLQGFEDTQYF
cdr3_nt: TGTGCCAGCTCAAGATTACAGGGTTTCGAAGATACGCAGTATTTT

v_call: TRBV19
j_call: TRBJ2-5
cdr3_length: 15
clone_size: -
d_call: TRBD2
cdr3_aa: CASSLLAGEKETQYF
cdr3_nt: TGTGCCAGTAGTCTACTAGCGGGGGAGAAAGAGACCCAGTACTTC

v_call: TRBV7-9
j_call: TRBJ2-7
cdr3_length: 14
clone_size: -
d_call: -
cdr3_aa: CASSLSFRAYEQYF
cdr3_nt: TGTGCCAGCAGCTTATCCTTCAGGGCCTACGAGCAGTACTTC

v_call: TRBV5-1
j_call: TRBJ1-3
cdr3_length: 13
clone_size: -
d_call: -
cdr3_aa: CASSLAQRDTIYF
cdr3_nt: TGCGCCAGCAGCTTGGCTCAGAGGGACACCATATATTTT

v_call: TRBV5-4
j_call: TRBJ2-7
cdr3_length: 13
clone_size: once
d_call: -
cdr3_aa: CASSLGVSYEQYF
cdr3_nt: TGTGCCAGCAGCTTGGGGGTTTCCTACGAGCAGTACTTC

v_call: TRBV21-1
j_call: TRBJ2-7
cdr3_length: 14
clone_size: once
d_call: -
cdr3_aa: CASPRGTENYEQYF
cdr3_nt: TGTGCCAGCCCAAGAGGGACAGAGAATTACGAGCAGTACTTC

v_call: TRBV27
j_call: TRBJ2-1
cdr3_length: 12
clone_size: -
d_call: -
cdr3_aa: CASSFGRGGKFF
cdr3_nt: TGTGCCAGCAGTTTCGGCAGGGGAGGGAAGTTCTTC

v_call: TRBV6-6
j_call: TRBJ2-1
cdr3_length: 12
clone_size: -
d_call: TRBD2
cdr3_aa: CASSGRFNEQFF
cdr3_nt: TGTGCCAGTAGCGGGAGGTTCAATGAGCAGTTCTTC

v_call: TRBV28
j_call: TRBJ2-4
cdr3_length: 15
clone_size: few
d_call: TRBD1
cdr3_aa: CASSTQGAAKNIQYF
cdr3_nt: TGTGCCAGCAGTACCCAGGGGGCAGCCAAAAACATTCAGTACTTC

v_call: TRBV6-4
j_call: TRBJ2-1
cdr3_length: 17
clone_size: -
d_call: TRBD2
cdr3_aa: CASSVSPLAGGNNEQFF
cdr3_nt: TGTGCCAGCAGTGTGAGCCCGTTAGCGGGAGGGAACAATGAGCAGTTCTTC

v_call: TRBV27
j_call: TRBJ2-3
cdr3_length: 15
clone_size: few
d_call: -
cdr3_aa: CASSFGAGYTDTQYF
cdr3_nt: TGTGCCAGCAGTTTTGGGGCAGGGTACACAGATACGCAGTATTTT

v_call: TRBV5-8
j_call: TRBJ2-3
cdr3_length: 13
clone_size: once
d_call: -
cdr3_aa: CASSLTGTDTQYF
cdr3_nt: TGTGCCAGCAGCTTGACTGGCACAGATACGCAGTATTTT

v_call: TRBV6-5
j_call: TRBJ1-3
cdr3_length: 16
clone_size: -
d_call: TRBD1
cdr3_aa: CASSYSSGTGTNTIYF
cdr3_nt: TGTGCCAGCAGTTACTCGTCTGGGACAGGGACGAACACCATATATTTT

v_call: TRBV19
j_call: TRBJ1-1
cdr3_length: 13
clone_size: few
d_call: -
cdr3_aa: CASSMGINTEAFF
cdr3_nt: TGTGCCAGTAGTATGGGGATTAACACTGAAGCTTTCTTT

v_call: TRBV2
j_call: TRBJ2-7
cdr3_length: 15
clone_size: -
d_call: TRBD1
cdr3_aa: CASRPGTGGTYEQHF
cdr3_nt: TGTGCCAGCAGACCCGGGACAGGGGGCACCTACGAGCAGCACTTC

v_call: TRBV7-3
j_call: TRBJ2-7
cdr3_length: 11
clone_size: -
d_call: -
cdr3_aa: CASSQGGEQYF
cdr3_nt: TGTGCCAGCAGCCAGGGGGGCGAGCAGTACTTC

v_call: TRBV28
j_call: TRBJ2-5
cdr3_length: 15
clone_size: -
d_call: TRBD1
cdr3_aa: CASSFTGQGQETQYF
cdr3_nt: TGTGCCAGCAGTTTCACGGGACAGGGGCAAGAGACCCAGTACTTC

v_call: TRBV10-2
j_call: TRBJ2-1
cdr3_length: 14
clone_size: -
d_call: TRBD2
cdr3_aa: CASSVASGGYEQFF
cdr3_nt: TGCGCCAGCAGTGTGGCTAGCGGGGGTTATGAGCAGTTCTTC

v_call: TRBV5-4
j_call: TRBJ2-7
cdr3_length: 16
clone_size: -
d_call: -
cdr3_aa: CASSFGGSRRSYEQYF
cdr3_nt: TGTGCCAGCAGCTTCGGCGGTAGCCGACGCTCCTACGAGCAGTACTTC

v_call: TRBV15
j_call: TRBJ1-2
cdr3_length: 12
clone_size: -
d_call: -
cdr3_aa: CATSRDLPGYTF
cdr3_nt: TGTGCCACCAGCAGAGATCTCCCTGGCTACACCTTC

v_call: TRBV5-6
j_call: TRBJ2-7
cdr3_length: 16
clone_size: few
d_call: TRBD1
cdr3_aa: CASSLYSGQGTYEQYF
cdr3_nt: TGTGCCAGCAGCTTGTACTCGGGACAGGGAACCTACGAGCAGTACTTC

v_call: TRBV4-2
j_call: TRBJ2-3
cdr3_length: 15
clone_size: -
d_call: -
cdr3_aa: CASSQDLPPYDTQYF
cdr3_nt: TGTGCCAGCAGCCAAGATCTGCCCCCCTACGATACGCAGTATTTT

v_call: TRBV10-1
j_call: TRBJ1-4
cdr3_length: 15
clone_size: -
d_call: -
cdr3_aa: CASSETEATNEKLFF
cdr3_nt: TGCGCCAGCAGTGAGACAGAGGCAACTAATGAAAAACTGTTTTTT